This is a list of T cell receptor beta chains from one sample in a study of blood T cell repertoires in COVID-19. The repertoire was sequenced with immunoSEQ multiplex PCR; TCRdb's copy has only in-frame clones and lacks some. The profile shows hundreds of thousands of clones, approximately 90% of them singletons. Sample: PBMCs or T cells enriched from blood (not recorded which). These receptors all stem from a woman aged 40 to 50 with acute COVID-19. Each CDR3 is given with its conserved first and last residue. A D gene is named only where the DNA matches it firmly. Size tells how often a clone was seen (once, few, many) or the class of an expanded clone, and some rows leave it out.

TRBJ1-2	TRBV13	.	.	TGTGCCAGCAGCTGGCGGGTCATCCCTCATGGCTACACCTTC	CASSWRVIPHGYTF
TRBJ1-2	TRBV12-3/TRBV12-4	once	.	TGTGCCAGCAGCTTACAGGGTTATGGCTACACCTTC	CASSLQGYGYTF
TRBJ2-5	TRBV12-5	.	.	TGTGCTAGTGGTTTGGTATTAGGGATCGGACTTCAAGAGACCCAGTACTTC	CASGLVLGIGLQETQYF
TRBJ1-2	TRBV18	.	.	TGTGCCAGCTCACCATCGGCAGGTGCGGGCTATGGCTACACCTTC	CASSPSAGAGYGYTF
TRBJ1-1	TRBV28	.	TRBD1	TGTGCCAGCACCTACCGGACAGGGGATTTCGAAGCTTTCTTT	CASTYRTGDFEAFF
TRBJ1-2	TRBV7-2	.	.	TGTGCCAGCAGCTTAATCTTCGAGGGAGGCTACACCTTC	CASSLIFEGGYTF
TRBJ2-2	TRBV9	few	TRBD2	TGTGCCAGCAGCCTTAGTGGAAGCGGGAGCTACACCGGGGAGCTGTTTTTT	CASSLSGSGSYTGELFF
TRBJ1-3	TRBV3-1/TRBV3-2	.	.	TGTGCCAGCAGCCAAGCCCCCGGAGCCCGGGTTTTT	CASSQAPGARVF
TRBJ1-1	TRBV12-3/TRBV12-4	.	TRBD1	TGTGCCAGCAGCCCTGACAGGGACACTGAAGCTTTCTTT	CASSPDRDTEAFF
TRBJ2-3	TRBV28	.	.	TGTGCCAGCGATACAGCAGATACGCAGTATTTT	CASDTADTQYF
TRBJ1-1	TRBV5-1	.	.	TGCGCCAGCAGCTTGGCGGTCGGCGGCACTGAAGCTTTCTTT	CASSLAVGGTEAFF
TRBJ1-1	TRBV5-1	.	.	TGCGCCAGCAGCCAAGACAGGCCCCTGAACACTGAAGCTTTCTTT	CASSQDRPLNTEAFF
TRBJ1-1	TRBV18	once	.	TGTGCCAGCTCATCACCTATGAACACTGAAGCTTTCTTT	CASSSPMNTEAFF
TRBJ1-3	TRBV9	.	.	TGTGCCAGCAGCGTAGAGGCTTTAGGACAGTGGAGCTCTGGAAACACCATATATTTT	CASSVEALGQWSSGNTIYF
TRBJ2-5	TRBV18	.	.	TGTGCCAGCTCCCGGGTTACGGAAGAGACCCAGTACTTC	CASSRVTEETQYF
TRBJ2-3	TRBV7-2	.	.	TGTGCCAGCAGCTTCTTTCGTGGGAGGGGGGCAGATACGCAGTATTTT	CASSFFRGRGADTQYF
TRBJ1-2	TRBV27	once	TRBD1	TGTGCCTCCAGAGAGGGGGCGCTTGGCTACACCTTC	CASREGALGYTF
TRBJ2-1	TRBV5-5	.	TRBD1	TGTGCCAGCAGCCCGCCCGAGACAGGGCGCCGCAATGAGCAGTTCTTC	CASSPPETGRRNEQFF
TRBJ2-7	TRBV11-2	.	.	TGTGCCAGCAGCCCCAGTTACGAGCAGTACTTC	CASSPSYEQYF
TRBJ1-4	TRBV30	.	TRBD1	TGTGCCTGGAGTACATGGGACAGGGATAATGAAAAACTGTTTTTT	CAWSTWDRDNEKLFF
TRBJ2-7	TRBV10-3	once	TRBD1	TGTGCCATCAGTGGTGAACAGGGGGCAACCTACGAGCAGTACTTC	CAISGEQGATYEQYF
TRBJ1-1	TRBV7-9	.	.	TGTGCCAGCGACCGGTTGGCGGGCGTGATGAACACTGAAGCTTTCTTT	CASDRLAGVMNTEAFF
TRBJ1-1	TRBV5-8	.	.	TGTGCCAGCAGCACCGGGGACTCCCCTACGACAACAGAAGCTTTCTTT	CASSTGDSPTTTEAFF
TRBJ2-2	TRBV11-3	.	TRBD2	TGTGCCAGCAGCCACCGACTAGCGGGTGGCGGGGAGCTGTTTTTT	CASSHRLAGGGELFF
TRBJ1-1	TRBV5-6	.	TRBD1	TGTGCCAGCAGCTTGAACAGGGGGTTCACTGAAGCTTTCTTT	CASSLNRGFTEAFF
TRBJ1-2	TRBV28	.	.	TGTGCCAGCAGTTCGGCGTTGGTTATCATGGGCTCTGACTATGGCTACACCTTC	CASSSALVIMGSDYGYTF
TRBJ2-1	TRBV6-4	.	.	TGTGCCAGCAGTGAGGCCGCCGGGAGCTTCTACAATGAGCAGTTCTTC	CASSEAAGSFYNEQFF
TRBJ2-7	TRBV6-5	.	TRBD2	TGTGCCACCACTCCAATAGCGGGTAGCTCCTACGAGCAGTACTTC	CATTPIAGSSYEQYF
TRBJ2-1	TRBV5-1	.	.	TGCGCCAGCAGCTTGGAGGGGCAGTGGGATGAGCAGTTCTTC	CASSLEGQWDEQFF
TRBJ1-5	TRBV6-5	.	.	TGTGCCAGCAGGCGGGGTTTCAGCAATCAGCCCCAGCATTTT	CASRRGFSNQPQHF
TRBJ2-1	TRBV24-1	.	TRBD2	TGTGCCACCAGTGATAGTGGACTAGCGGCCACCTACAATGAGCAGTTCTTC	CATSDSGLAATYNEQFF
TRBJ1-5	TRBV27	.	.	TGTGCCAGCAGTTTATCGTGGGGGAGGCAGCCCCAGCATTTT	CASSLSWGRQPQHF
TRBJ2-1	TRBV7-2	once	TRBD1	TGTGCCAGCAGCTATCGGACAGGGTCCTACAATGAGCAGTTCTTC	CASSYRTGSYNEQFF
TRBJ2-3	TRBV18	.	.	TGTGCCAGCTCACCAGCGTCAGGGGAGGGAGATACGCAGTATTTT	CASSPASGEGDTQYF
TRBJ2-5	TRBV5-4	once	.	TGTGCCAGCAGCTCGGAGGGAGGGGGAGAGACCCAGTACTTC	CASSSEGGGETQYF
TRBJ1-2	TRBV6-5	.	.	TGTGCCAGCACCAAAGGGGGGGGCTATGGCTACACCTTC	CASTKGGGYGYTF
TRBJ2-1	TRBV4-1	.	TRBD2	TGCGCCAGCAGCCAAGATAAATGGGCGGGAGTGGCTTATGAGCAGTTCTTC	CASSQDKWAGVAYEQFF
TRBJ1-2	TRBV7-3	.	.	TGTGCCAGCAGCCCCGACACTAACTATGGCTACACCTTC	CASSPDTNYGYTF
TRBJ1-5	TRBV9	.	.	TGTGCCAGCAGCGTAGGAGGCAGCAATCAGCCCCAGCATTTT	CASSVGGSNQPQHF
TRBJ1-5	TRBV5-6	.	.	TGTGCCAGCACCCGGACGGGGGTCGACAGACAGCCCCAGCATTTT	CASTRTGVDRQPQHF
TRBJ2-3	TRBV7-9	.	TRBD2	TGTGCCAGCAGCGTCCCCCCCGGGACTAGCGAGGACACAGATACGCAGTATTTT	CASSVPPGTSEDTDTQYF
TRBJ2-1	TRBV10-1	.	TRBD2	TGCGCCAGCAGTGGCTCGACTAGCGGCTACAATGAGCAGTTCTTC	CASSGSTSGYNEQFF